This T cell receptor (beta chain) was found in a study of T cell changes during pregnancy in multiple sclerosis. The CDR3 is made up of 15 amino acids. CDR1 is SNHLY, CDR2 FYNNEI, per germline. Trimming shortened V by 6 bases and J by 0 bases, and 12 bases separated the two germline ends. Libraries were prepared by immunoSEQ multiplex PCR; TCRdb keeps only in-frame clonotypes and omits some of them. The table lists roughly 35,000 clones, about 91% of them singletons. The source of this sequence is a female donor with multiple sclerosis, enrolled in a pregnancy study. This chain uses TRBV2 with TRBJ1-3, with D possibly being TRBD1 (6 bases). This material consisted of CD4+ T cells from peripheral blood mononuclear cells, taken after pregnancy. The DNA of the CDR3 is TGTGCCAGCAGAGATAGACAGGTCTCTGGAAACACCATATATTTT. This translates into CASRDRQVSGNTIYF.